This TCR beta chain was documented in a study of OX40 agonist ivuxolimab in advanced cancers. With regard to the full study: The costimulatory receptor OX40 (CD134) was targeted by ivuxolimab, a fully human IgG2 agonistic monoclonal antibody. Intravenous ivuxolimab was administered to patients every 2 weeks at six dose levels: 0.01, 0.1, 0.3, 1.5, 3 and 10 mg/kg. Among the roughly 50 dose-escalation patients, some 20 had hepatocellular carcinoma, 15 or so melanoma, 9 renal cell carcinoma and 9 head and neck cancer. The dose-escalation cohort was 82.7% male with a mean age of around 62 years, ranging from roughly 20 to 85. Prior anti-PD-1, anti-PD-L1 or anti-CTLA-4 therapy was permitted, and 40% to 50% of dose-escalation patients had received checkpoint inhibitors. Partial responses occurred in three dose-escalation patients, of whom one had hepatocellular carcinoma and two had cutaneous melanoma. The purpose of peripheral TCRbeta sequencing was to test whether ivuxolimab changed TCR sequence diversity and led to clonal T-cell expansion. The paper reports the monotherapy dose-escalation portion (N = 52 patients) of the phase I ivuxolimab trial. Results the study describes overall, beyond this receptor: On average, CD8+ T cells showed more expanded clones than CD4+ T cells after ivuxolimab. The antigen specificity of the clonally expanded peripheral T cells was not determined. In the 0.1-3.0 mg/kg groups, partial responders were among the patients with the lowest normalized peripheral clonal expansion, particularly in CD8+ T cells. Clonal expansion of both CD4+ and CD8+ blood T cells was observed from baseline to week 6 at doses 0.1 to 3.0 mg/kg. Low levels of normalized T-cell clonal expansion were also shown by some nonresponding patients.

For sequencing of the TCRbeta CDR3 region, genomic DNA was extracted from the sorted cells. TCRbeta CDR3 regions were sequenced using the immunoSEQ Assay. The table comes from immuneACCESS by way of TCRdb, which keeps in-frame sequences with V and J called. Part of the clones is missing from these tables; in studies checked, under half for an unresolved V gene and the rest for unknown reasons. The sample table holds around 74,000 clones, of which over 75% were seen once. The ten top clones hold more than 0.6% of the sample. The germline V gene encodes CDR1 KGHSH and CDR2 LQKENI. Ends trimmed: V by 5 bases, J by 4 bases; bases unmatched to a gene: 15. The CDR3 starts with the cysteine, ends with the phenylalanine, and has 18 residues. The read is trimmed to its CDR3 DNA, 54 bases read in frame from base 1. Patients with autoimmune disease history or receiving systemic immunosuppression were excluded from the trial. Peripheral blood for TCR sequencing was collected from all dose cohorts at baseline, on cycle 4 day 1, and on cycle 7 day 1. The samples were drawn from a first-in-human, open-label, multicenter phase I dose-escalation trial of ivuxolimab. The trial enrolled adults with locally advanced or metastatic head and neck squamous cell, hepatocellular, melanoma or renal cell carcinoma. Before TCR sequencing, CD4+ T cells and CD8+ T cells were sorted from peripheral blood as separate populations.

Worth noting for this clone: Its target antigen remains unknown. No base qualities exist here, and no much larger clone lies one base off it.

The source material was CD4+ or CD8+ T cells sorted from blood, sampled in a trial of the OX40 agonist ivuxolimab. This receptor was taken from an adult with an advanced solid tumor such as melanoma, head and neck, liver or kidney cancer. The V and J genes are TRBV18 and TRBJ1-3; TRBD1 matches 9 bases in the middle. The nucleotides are TGTGCCAGCTCAACGACAGGGGGTGCAAATACACTCGGAAACACCATATATTTT. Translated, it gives CASSTTGGANTLGNTIYF.